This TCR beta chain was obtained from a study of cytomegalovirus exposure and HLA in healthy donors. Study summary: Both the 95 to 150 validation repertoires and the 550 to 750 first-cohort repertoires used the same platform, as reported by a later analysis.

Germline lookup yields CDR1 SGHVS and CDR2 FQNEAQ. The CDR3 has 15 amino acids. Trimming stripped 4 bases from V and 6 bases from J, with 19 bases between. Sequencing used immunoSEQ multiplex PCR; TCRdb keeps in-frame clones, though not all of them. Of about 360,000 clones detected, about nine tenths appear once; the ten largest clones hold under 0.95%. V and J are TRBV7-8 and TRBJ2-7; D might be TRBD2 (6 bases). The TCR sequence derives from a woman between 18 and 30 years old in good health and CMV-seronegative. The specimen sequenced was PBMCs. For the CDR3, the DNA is TGTGCCAGCAGCTCCCTGGGGACTCTTAAAGGCGAGCAGTACTTC. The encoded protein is CASSSLGTLKGEQYF.